Listed here are 2 T cell receptor beta chains from one sample, sequenced in a study of blood T cell repertoires in COVID-19. Using immunoSEQ multiplex PCR, the repertoire was profiled, and TCRdb retains in-frame clones only, with some absent. Here the sample spans 150,000 to 200,000 clones, approximately 90% being singletons. The specimen was peripheral blood. The receptors here all came from a woman between 70 and 85 years old with COVID-19, enrolled during active disease.

The chain links TRBV12-3 or TRBV12-4 to TRBJ2-1; no reliable D call. The CDR3 has 13 amino acids. Trimming stripped 3 bases from V and 2 bases from J, with 5 bases between. In DNA, the CDR3 is TGTGCCAGCAGTTTTGTCGCCTACAATGAGCAGTTCTTC. It specifies CASSFVAYNEQFF.

Comment on this clone: The same CDR3 is also encoded by other DNA sequences in this sample. The chain has TRBV20-1 and TRBJ2-7; D remains unclear. With 3 bases removed from V and 1 base from J, the gap between germline ends came to 4 bases. The CDR3 length is 11 residues. In germline, CDR1 is DFQATT, CDR2 SNEGSKA (reference sequence). This CDR3 reads CSASGSYEQYF. The DNA of the CDR3 is TGCAGTGCTAGCGGTTCCTACGAGCAGTACTTC.